A selection of T cell receptor beta chains follows, all from one sample in a study of Ad26.COV2.S vaccination and SARS-CoV-2 variants. TCRdb's copy holds only in-frame clones and misses some; the assay was immunoSEQ multiplex PCR. There are about 400,000 clones in the sample; around 89% occur only once, and 3.6% lies in the top ten. Sequences were derived from peripheral blood, sampled in a trial of Ad26.COV2.S vaccine versus placebo. The receptors derive from a person between 18 and 65 years old who received the Ad26.COV2.S COVID-19 vaccine or a placebo. Both conserved end residues are part of each CDR3. The D gene is left open where the match is weak. Only part of the rows carry a size: once, few, many, or a class if the clone is expanded.

TRBV29-1	NA	NA	TRBJ1-1	11	TGCAGCGCTGACCTGAACACTGAAGCTTTCTTT	CSADLNTEAFF
TRBV14	NA	NA	TRBJ1-5	14	TGTGCCAGCAGCCACGGGGGCGGCAATCAGCCCCAGCATTTT	CASSHGGGNQPQHF
TRBV29-1	NA	NA	TRBJ2-7	12	TGCAGCGTTGCGGGAAACTCCTACGAGCAGTACTTC	CSVAGNSYEQYF
TRBV6-1	NA	NA	TRBJ1-1	14	TGTGCCAGCAGTGATAGGCTGAGTTACACTGAAGCTTTCTTT	CASSDRLSYTEAFF
TRBV25-1	NA	NA	TRBJ2-1	16	TGTGCCAGCAGTGAATCGGGCGGCTTCTCCTACAATGAGCAGTTCTTC	CASSESGGFSYNEQFF
TRBV29-1	NA	NA	TRBJ2-1	16	TGCAGCGTTTCCCGCACTTGGGGGCAAGACGACAATGAGCAGTTCTTC	CSVSRTWGQDDNEQFF
TRBV19	NA	TRBD1	TRBJ2-1	15	TGTGCCAGTAGTATTCGACAGGGGGCCCACAATGAGCAGTTCTTC	CASSIRQGAHNEQFF
TRBV7-9	NA	NA	TRBJ2-2	13	TGTGCCAGCAGCCGGACTAACACCGGGGAGCTGTTTTTT	CASSRTNTGELFF
TRBV9	NA	NA	TRBJ1-5	14	TGTGCCAGCAGCGTCGCGGGCGGGAATCAGCCCCAGCATTTT	CASSVAGGNQPQHF
TRBV10-3	NA	TRBD1	TRBJ1-2	15	TGTGCCATCAGTGAGCCCGGACAGGTTAACTATGGCTACACCTTC	CAISEPGQVNYGYTF
TRBV29-1	once	TRBD2	TRBJ2-3	14	TGCAGCGTGGAAGGACGGGGGGGGACAGATACGCAGTATTTT	CSVEGRGGTDTQYF
TRBV9	NA	TRBD1	TRBJ1-2	15	TGTGCCAGCAGCCCCGGGACAGGGGGCTACTATGGCTACACCTTC	CASSPGTGGYYGYTF
TRBV7-2	NA	NA	TRBJ1-3	15	TGTGCCAGCAGCTTAAAGTCAGGGGATGGAAACACCATATATTTT	CASSLKSGDGNTIYF
TRBV28	NA	NA	TRBJ1-5	11	TGTGCCAGCAGTTTTAGTCAGCCCCAGCATTTT	CASSFSQPQHF
TRBV30	NA	NA	TRBJ2-7	14	TGTGCCTGGAGTGGGCCTCGGGGTCCCTACGAGCAGTACTTC	CAWSGPRGPYEQYF
TRBV11-2	NA	NA	TRBJ2-5	15	TGTGCCAGCAGCTTCCAGGGAGGAGGATGGGAGACCCAGTACTTC	CASSFQGGGWETQYF
TRBV2	NA	NA	TRBJ2-1	15	TGTGCCAGCAGTGAAAGGGGGTCTAATTACAATGAGCAGTTCTTC	CASSERGSNYNEQFF
TRBV6-6	NA	NA	TRBJ2-7	11	TGTGCCAGCAGTTACTCGGCCGAGCAGTACTTC	CASSYSAEQYF
TRBV4-1	NA	NA	TRBJ2-2	15	TGCGCCAGCAGCCAAGAAACGGGGAACACCGGGGAGCTGTTTTTT	CASSQETGNTGELFF
TRBV2	NA	NA	TRBJ1-2	12	TGTGCCAGCAGTGTTTCACAATATGGCTACACCTTC	CASSVSQYGYTF
TRBV5-6	NA	NA	TRBJ1-1	13	TGTGCCAGCCGTCGGGGGCCTGGAACTGAAGCTTTCTTT	CASRRGPGTEAFF
TRBV5-4	NA	NA	TRBJ2-7	15	TGTGCCAGCAGCCCGACCCGGGGAGAAACCTACGAGCAGTACTTC	CASSPTRGETYEQYF
TRBV19	NA	NA	TRBJ1-6	13	TGTGCCAGTAGTAGGCAGGGTACATCACCCCTCCACTTT	CASSRQGTSPLHF
TRBV6-2/TRBV6-3	NA	NA	TRBJ1-5	15	TGTGCCAGCAGTTACTTACCTGGGAGCAATCAGCCCCAGCATTTT	CASSYLPGSNQPQHF
TRBV6-1	once	NA	TRBJ1-5	14	TGTGCCAGCAGTGATTGGGTTGGCAATCAGCCCCAGCATTTT	CASSDWVGNQPQHF
TRBV6-5	NA	NA	TRBJ2-7	14	TGTGCCAGCAGTTCTACTATGAGCTCCTACGAGCAGTACTTC	CASSSTMSSYEQYF
TRBV7-2	NA	TRBD1	TRBJ1-5	15	TGTGCCAGCAGTTCGAGACAGGGAAACAATCAGCCCCAGCATTTT	CASSSRQGNNQPQHF
TRBV4-3	NA	NA	TRBJ1-1	14	TGCGCCAGCAGCCAAGGGATCAGGGGCCCTGAAGCTTTCTTT	CASSQGIRGPEAFF
TRBV28	NA	NA	TRBJ1-5	17	TGTGCCAGCAGTTTATATTCAGGGAGGGGGGTTAATCAGCCCCAGCATTTT	CASSLYSGRGVNQPQHF
TRBV9	once	NA	TRBJ1-2	16	TGTGCCAGCAGCGGATCCCAGAAAAGGGACGGCTATGGCTACACCTTC	CASSGSQKRDGYGYTF
TRBV10-1	NA	NA	TRBJ2-5	16	TGCGCCAGCAGTGAGTCGGTGCTAGGAGGCAAAGAGACCCAGTACTTC	CASSESVLGGKETQYF
TRBV19	once	TRBD1	TRBJ2-2	16	TGTGCCAGTAGGTTGGCAGACAGGGGGCGAACCGGGGAGCTGTTTTTT	CASRLADRGRTGELFF
TRBV14	NA	NA	TRBJ1-2	15	TGTGCCAGCAGCCAAGGGCTTGGCGGGGGCTATGGCTACACCTTC	CASSQGLGGGYGYTF
TRBV7-9	NA	NA	TRBJ1-4	14	TGTGCCAGCAGCTCCCCTAAAGTAAATGAAAAACTGTTTTTT	CASSSPKVNEKLFF
TRBV11-2	NA	NA	TRBJ1-1	11	TGTGCCAGCAGCTTATCCGTCGAAGCTTTCTTT	CASSLSVEAFF
TRBV6-2/TRBV6-3	NA	TRBD1	TRBJ1-1	15	TGTGCCAGCAGTAAGACAGGGGCGCGGAACACTGAAGCTTTCTTT	CASSKTGARNTEAFF
TRBV9	NA	NA	TRBJ2-2	14	TGTGCCAGCAGCGTCTCGCAACCCGGCGAGGAGCTGTTTTTT	CASSVSQPGEELFF
TRBV19	NA	TRBD1	TRBJ1-3	16	TGTGCCAGTAGCATAAGTCGGACAGGCCTCGAGGGCACCATATATTTT	CASSISRTGLEGTIYF
TRBV13	NA	NA	TRBJ2-7	12	TGTGCCAGCAGCATCCTAAACTACGAGCAGTACTTC	CASSILNYEQYF
TRBV7-2	NA	NA	TRBJ1-6	17	TGTGCCAGCAGCTTTTCCCCGGGGGGAATTACGGCTTCACCCCTCCACTTT	CASSFSPGGITASPLHF
TRBV13	NA	NA	TRBJ1-3	16	TGTGCCAGCAGCTTAGGAAGTGACAGCTCTGGAAACACCATATATTTT	CASSLGSDSSGNTIYF
TRBV4-1	NA	NA	TRBJ1-2	15	TGCGCCAGCAGCCAAGACCAGACAGGATTCTATGGCTACACCTTC	CASSQDQTGFYGYTF
TRBV5-4	NA	TRBD1	TRBJ2-7	12	TGTGCCAGCAGCCGGGACAGCTACGAGCAGTACTTC	CASSRDSYEQYF
TRBV28	NA	NA	TRBJ1-2	14	TGTGCCAGCAGAGTAGGACTCCCGAACTATGGCTACACCTTC	CASRVGLPNYGYTF
TRBV19	NA	NA	TRBJ1-1	15	TGTGCCAGTAAAAGGGCCAGGGGCGCGCAGACTGAAGCTTTCTTT	CASKRARGAQTEAFF
TRBV3-1/TRBV3-2	NA	TRBD2	TRBJ2-3	17	TGTGCCAGCAGCCACCCAGGACTAGCGGGGGTGACAGATACGCAGTATTTT	CASSHPGLAGVTDTQYF
TRBV7-8	NA	NA	TRBJ2-5	15	TGTGCCAGCAGCAGGGCACAGGGTTCGCAAGAGACCCAGTACTTC	CASSRAQGSQETQYF
TRBV30	NA	TRBD1	TRBJ1-1	14	TGTGCCTGGAGTGCCGGACAGGCGAACACTGAAGCTTTCTTT	CAWSAGQANTEAFF
TRBV6-5	NA	NA	TRBJ2-2	14	TGTGCCAGCAGCAGGACAACGAACACCGGGGAGCTGTTTTTT	CASSRTTNTGELFF
TRBV7-7	NA	NA	TRBJ2-1	15	TGTGCCAGCAGCCGGGGACTCCAAGAAGGGAATGAGCAGTTCTTC	CASSRGLQEGNEQFF
TRBV15	NA	NA	TRBJ2-5	13	TGTGCCACCAGCAGAGGGTTTCAGGGGCCGAATGACTTC	CATSRGFQGPNDF
TRBV6-5	NA	TRBD2	TRBJ2-5	14	TGTGCCAGCAGTTACTATCAGGGAGGGGAGACCCAGTACTTC	CASSYYQGGETQYF
TRBV5-4	NA	TRBD1	TRBJ2-1	16	TGTGCCAGCAGCTTTCCTCTACAGGGGGCGCGGGGTGAGCAGTTCTTC	CASSFPLQGARGEQFF
TRBV7-8	NA	NA	TRBJ2-3	12	TGTGCCAGCAGCCGGGCGAGGGATACGCAGTATTTT	CASSRARDTQYF
TRBV7-8	NA	TRBD1	TRBJ2-5	16	TGTGCCAGCAGCTTAATCGGACAGGGTGGAGGAGAGACCCAGTACTTC	CASSLIGQGGGETQYF
TRBV3-1/TRBV3-2	NA	NA	TRBJ2-4	16	TGTGCCAGCAGCCTCAGGGGGGATCTAGCCAAAAACATTCAGTACTTC	CASSLRGDLAKNIQYF
TRBV2	few	NA	TRBJ1-2	18	TGTGCCAGCAGGGGGGGCCAGGGTCGGGCCCATATAACCTATGGCTACACCTTC	CASRGGQGRAHITYGYTF
TRBV4-2	NA	NA	TRBJ1-1	17	TGTGCCAGCAGCCAAAAGGAGGGGCCAGTGATCAACACTGAAGCTTTCTTT	CASSQKEGPVINTEAFF